A selection of T cell receptor beta chains follows, all from one sample in a study of liver allograft versus peripheral blood T cells. TCRdb re-called the reads with MiXCR, one entry per CDR3 protein. Found here are a few thousand distinct CDR3 sequences, roughly 19% of them singletons; the top ten hold about a third. Receptors were obtained from a human patient who had a liver transplant. Some T cells may be the graft donor's. CDR3s include the opening cysteine and the closing phenylalanine or tryptophan. Fields, in order: J gene, V gene, clone size, CDR3 length, D gene, CDR3 protein, CDR3 DNA. A D gene is named only where the DNA matches it firmly. The size entry is marked missing in some rows and otherwise reads once, few, many or a size class.

j_gene: TRBJ1-2; v_gene: TRBV3-1; abundance: once; len: 15; d_gene: TRBD1; CDR3aa: CASSQGTGLGYGYTF; CDR3nt: TGTGCCAGCAGCCAAGGGACAGGGTTAGGCTATGGCTACACCTTC
j_gene: TRBJ1-4; v_gene: TRBV25-1; abundance: .; len: 14; d_gene: .; CDR3aa: CASSKGRGREKLFF; CDR3nt: TGTGCCAGCAGTAAAGGGCGGGGACGCGAAAAACTGTTTTTT
j_gene: TRBJ2-1; v_gene: TRBV13; abundance: many; len: 14; d_gene: .; CDR3aa: CASSGTRSYNEQFF; CDR3nt: TGTGCCAGCAGCGGGACCCGCTCCTACAATGAGCAGTTCTTC
j_gene: TRBJ1-1; v_gene: TRBV6-1; abundance: medium-sized; len: 14; d_gene: .; CDR3aa: CASSARRGDTEAFF; CDR3nt: TGTGCCAGCAGTGCCCGTCGGGGGGACACTGAAGCTTTCTTT
j_gene: TRBJ2-2; v_gene: TRBV20-1; abundance: many; len: 14; d_gene: TRBD2; CDR3aa: CSATRREVGGELFF; CDR3nt: TGCAGTGCCACACGGCGGGAGGTGGGCGGGGAGCTGTTTTTT
j_gene: TRBJ2-4; v_gene: TRBV13; abundance: .; len: 10; d_gene: .; CDR3aa: CASSGDIQYF; CDR3nt: TGTGCCAGCAGCGGGGACATTCAGTACTTC
j_gene: TRBJ1-1; v_gene: TRBV27; abundance: few; len: 15; d_gene: .; CDR3aa: CASSLQGTSGTEAFF; CDR3nt: TGTGCCAGCAGTTTACAGGGGACGTCTGGCACTGAAGCTTTCTTT
j_gene: TRBJ1-4; v_gene: TRBV11-2; abundance: few; len: 14; d_gene: TRBD1; CDR3aa: CASSSETGGEKLFF; CDR3nt: TGTGCCAGCAGCTCAGAAACAGGGGGTGAAAAACTGTTTTTT
j_gene: TRBJ1-1; v_gene: TRBV20-1; abundance: large; len: 17; d_gene: TRBD1; CDR3aa: CSAREGQGVASGTEAFF; CDR3nt: TGCAGTGCTAGAGAAGGACAGGGGGTGGCCTCGGGCACTGAAGCTTTCTTT
j_gene: TRBJ1-5; v_gene: TRBV16; abundance: medium-sized; len: 15; d_gene: TRBD1; CDR3aa: CASSQVPGGRQPQHF; CDR3nt: TGTGCCAGCAGCCAGGTACCAGGGGGGAGGCAGCCCCAGCATTTT